The 7 T cell receptor beta chains presented below share a single source sample, sequenced in a study of blood T cell repertoires in COVID-19. The repertoire was sequenced with immunoSEQ multiplex PCR; TCRdb's copy has only in-frame clones and lacks some. This sample carries about 160,000 clones, about 85% of them seen once, and the ten largest clones take 3% to 3.5%. Material for sequencing was peripheral blood. The receptors were sampled from a human donor with acute or convalescent COVID-19. The donor label of this sample is uncertain.

This chain uses TRBV14 with TRBJ2-7, with D maybe TRBD1 (5 bases). CDR1 and CDR2 (germline): SGHDN, FVKESK. V lost 0 bases, J lost 1 base, and 22 bases lay in between. The CDR3 is 19 amino acids. The DNA for the CDR3 is TGTGCCAGCAGCCAAGATTACAGGACGAGGAGAATCGAATCCTACGAGCAGTACTTC. It specifies CASSQDYRTRRIESYEQYF.

The chain recombines TRBV13 with TRBJ1-1; possible D gene TRBD1, 6 bases. Per germline, CDR1 PRHDT and CDR2 FYEKMQ (reference sequence). The CDR3 length is 14 residues. V lost 6 bases to trimming and J lost 0 bases, with 11 bases between them. The CDR3 loop is CASRSDRLNTEAFF. In nucleotides, the CDR3 is TGTGCCAGCAGATCCGACAGGTTGAACACTGAAGCTTTCTTT.

This clone was seen only once. The gene calls are TRBV10-3 and TRBJ1-4; D might be TRBD1 (6 bases). CDR3 size: 17 residues. Germline loops: CDR1 ENHRY, CDR2 SYGVKD. Trimming stripped 5 bases from V and 1 base from J, with 17 bases between. CDR3 nucleotide sequence: TGTGCCATCAGTCGACAAGGGGGAGTTTTAACTAATGAAAAACTGTTTTTT. Translating it yields CAISRQGGVLTNEKLFF.

The chain carries TRBV13 and TRBJ1-3, with unresolved D. CDR1 PRHDT and CDR2 FYEKMQ come from the germline V gene (reference sequence). Trimming took 0 bases from V and 5 from J, leaving 11 bases between them. This CDR3 has 15 amino acids. The CDR3: CASSLGLQERNTIYF. DNA of the CDR3: TGTGCCAGCAGCTTAGGCCTGCAGGAACGAAACACCATATATTTT.

This clone was seen only a few times. The chain is built from TRBV6-5 and TRBJ1-1; D is perhaps TRBD1 (6 bases). This CDR3 spans 14 amino acids. Trimming left V 7 bases short and J 5 bases short, with 17 bases between. The germline V gene encodes CDR1 MNHEY and CDR2 SVGAGI. The CDR3 DNA follows: TGTGCCAGCACCTTAAGCAGGGGTAGGACTGAAGCTTTCTTT. Its translation is CASTLSRGRTEAFF.

This rearrangement joins TRBV2 to TRBJ2-5; 8 nucleotides align to TRBD1. Trimming at V came to 7 bases and at J to 2 bases, leaving 9 bases not matched to a gene. The CDR3 extends over 15 amino acids. In germline, CDR1 is SNHLY, CDR2 FYNNEI. The CDR3: CASIGQGARQETQYF. For the CDR3, the DNA is TGTGCCAGCATTGGTCAGGGGGCTAGGCAAGAGACCCAGTACTTC.

This clone has just a few counts. The chain links TRBV30 to TRBJ2-1, with TRBD2 matching over 10 bases. V was clipped by 2 bases and J by 8 bases; unmatched bases: 9. CDR3 size: 15 residues. Germline V gives CDR1 GTSNPN, CDR2 SVGIG (reference sequence). CDR3 residues: CAWSIRGLARHEQFF. The DNA of the CDR3 is TGTGCCTGGAGTATACGGGGACTAGCGAGACATGAGCAGTTCTTC.